A single sample is the source of the 24 T cell receptor beta chains below, sequenced in a study of patients and donors after allogeneic stem cell transplantation. MiXCR, applied by TCRdb to the RT-PCR reads, yields one record per CDR3 protein. The sample shows hundreds of thousands of distinct CDR3 sequences, 16% of them seen only once. The sequencing sample was made of blood, either unsorted or a sorted T cell fraction (not recorded which). The receptors come from a human donor who was either an allogeneic HSCT recipient or a stem cell or donor lymphocyte infusion donor (not recorded which). It is not recorded whose cells these are; they may come from a transplant donor.

The rearrangement joins TRBV5-1 to TRBJ2-5; D might be TRBD1 or TRBD2, each matching 5 bases. Germline CDR1 reads SGHRS; CDR2 reads YFSETQ. The CDR3 covers 13 residues. Trimming left V 3 bases short and J 3 bases short, with 9 bases between. CDR3 DNA sequence: TGCGCCAGCAGCTCTCGGGGCAAAGAGACCCAGTACTTC. This gives the protein CASSSRGKETQYF.

The gene calls are TRBV5-1 and TRBJ2-7, with 14 bases fitting TRBD2. The CDR3 totals 19 residues. Germline CDR1 SGHRS, CDR2 YFSETQ. Trimming cost V 1 base and J 3 bases; bases outside gene matches: 12. In DNA form, the CDR3 reads TGCGCCAGCAGCTTGAGCCTCCCCGGGACTAGCGGGAGTTACTACGAGCAGTACTTC. This encodes CASSLSLPGTSGSYYEQYF.

This clonotype has just a few counts. This chain connects TRBV7-9 to TRBJ2-1; D gene unclear. Trimming removed 1 base at V and 0 bases at J, with 10 bases between. The CDR3 runs 16 residues. Germline V CDR1 and CDR2: SEHNR, FQNEAQ (reference sequence). CDR3 loop: CASSLDFPFSYNEQFF. CDR3 bases: TGTGCCAGCAGCTTAGATTTCCCGTTCTCCTACAATGAGCAGTTCTTC.

This clonotype was observed a few times. CDR3 sequence reads: CASSPTPTARNTGELFF. CDR3 DNA: TGCGCCAGCAGCCCGACCCCGACTGCGAGGAACACCGGGGAGCTGTTTTTT. The J gene is TRBJ2-2, the V gene TRBV4-1; no clear D gene. The CDR3 spans 17 residues. Trimming removed 4 bases from V and 1 base from J, with 16 bases in between. In germline, CDR1 is MGHRA, CDR2 YSYEKL.

J is TRBJ2-5 and V is TRBV4-3, with D perhaps matching TRBD1 (5 bases). Germline values: CDR1 LGHNA, CDR2 YSLEER. Between the trimmed V and J ends, which lost 2 bases and 3 bases, there was a span of 7 bases. The CDR3 has 13 amino acids. The CDR3 coding sequence is TGCGCCAGCAGCCAAAAGGGGAAAGAGACCCAGTACTTC. Amino acids: CASSQKGKETQYF.

This clonotype was seen a few times. The gene calls are TRBV20-1 and TRBJ1-4; 8 nucleotides agree with TRBD1. The CDR3 extends over 13 amino acids. The germline V gene has CDR1 DFQATT and CDR2 SNEGSKA (reference sequence). J was trimmed by 4 bases and V by 4 bases; bases with no gene match: 2. CDR3 DNA: TGCAGTGCTACGGGACAGGATAATGAAAAACTGTTTTTT. This codes for CSATGQDNEKLFF.

In its sample, this clonotype was seen a few times. This sequence joins TRBV4-1 and TRBJ2-7, with 8 bases matching TRBD2. V shed 6 bases and J 4 bases; nucleotides not matched to a gene: 5. The CDR3 contains 13 residues. Germline CDR1 reads MGHRA; CDR2 reads YSYEKL. The CDR3 sequence: CASRDSGRYEQYF. CDR3 nucleotide sequence: TGCGCCAGCAGGGACAGCGGGAGATACGAGCAGTACTTC.

For the CDR3, the DNA is TGTGCCAGCAGCGAAGGAGCATACTACGAGCAGTACTTC. It codes for CASSEGAYYEQYF. J is TRBJ2-7 and V is TRBV7-2, with D hard to call. The CDR3 contains 13 residues. V was shortened by 5 bases and J by 3 bases, with 11 bases between the two germline ends. Germline assignment: CDR1 SGHTA and CDR2 FQGNSA. Variable domain in full (rest from reference TRBV7-2 and TRBJ2-7): GAGVSQSPSNKVTEKGKDVELRCDPISGHTALYWYRQSLGQGLEFLIYFQGNSAPDKSGLPSDRFSAERTGGSVSTLTIQRTQQEDSAVYLCASSEGAYYEQYFGPGTRLTVT.

This clonotype occurred a few times. This chain links TRBV12-3 or TRBV12-4 with TRBJ1-4, with unresolved D. Trimming left V 3 bases short and J 6 bases short, with 11 bases between. The CDR3 spans 14 residues. Here the CDR3 reads CASSFSSAYEKLFF. The CDR3 DNA sequence: TGTGCCAGCAGTTTCAGTTCAGCCTATGAAAAACTGTTTTTT.

The V and J genes are TRBV7-3 and TRBJ2-3; the match to TRBD1 covers 9 bases. The length of the CDR3 is 18 residues. After removal of 0 bases from V and 0 bases from J, the junction contained 7 bases not matched to a gene. Germline values: CDR1 SGHTA, CDR2 FQGTGA. In DNA form, the CDR3 reads TGTGCCAGCAGCTTAACGACGGGACAGGGAATAAGCACAGATACGCAGTATTTT. Protein product: CASSLTTGQGISTDTQYF.

This clonotype was counted many times. This sequence joins TRBV12-3 or TRBV12-4 and TRBJ2-1; TRBD2 matches 9 bases. CDR3 length: 19 amino acids. V was pared by 6 bases and J by 4 bases, with 19 bases of the junction left unmatched. This CDR3 reads CASSTFPVELAGLYNEQFF. The CDR3 coding sequence is TGTGCCAGCAGCACCTTCCCGGTCGAACTAGCGGGCCTATACAATGAGCAGTTCTTC.

The chain recombines TRBV11-2 with TRBJ2-7, with 8 bases matching TRBD1. CDR1 SGHAT and CDR2 FQNNGV come from the germline V gene. Unmatched junction bases numbered 11, after V lost 4 bases and J lost 3 bases. The CDR3 is made up of 16 amino acids. CDR3 nucleotide sequence: TGTGCCAGCAGCTCTACCAGGGGGCGCGGTATCTACGAGCAGTACTTC. Translation gives CASSSTRGRGIYEQYF. Together with reference TRBV11-2 and TRBJ2-7, the CDR3 gives the full variable domain: EAGVAQSPRYKIIEKRQSVAFWCNPISGHATLYWYQQILGQGPKLLIQFQNNGVVDDSQLPKDRFSAERLKGVDSTLKIQPAKLEDSAVYLCASSSTRGRGIYEQYFGPGTRLTVT.

This clonotype has a count of ten or more. This chain connects TRBV18 to TRBJ2-2; 10 bases agree with TRBD2. This CDR3 region has 19 residues. Trimming removed 1 base from V and 0 bases from J; junction bases left unmatched: 8. Germline CDR1 is KGHSH and CDR2 is LQKENI. The CDR3 here is CASSPRAGGPFSNTGELFF. The CDR3 DNA reads as TGTGCCAGCTCACCACGAGCGGGAGGGCCCTTTTCGAACACCGGGGAGCTGTTTTTT.

This clonotype was counted only a few times. The genes are TRBV29-1 and TRBJ1-2; D is unclear. Deletions cut 4 bases from V and 6 bases from J, with 9 bases between. The germline V gene has CDR1 SQVTM and CDR2 ANQGSEA. The length of the CDR3 is 11 residues. The CDR3 loop is CSVASDNGYTF. CDR3 sequence (DNA): TGCAGCGTTGCATCAGATAATGGCTACACCTTC.

This chain joins TRBV4-2 and TRBJ2-2; no reliable D call. Trimming cost V 0 bases and J 6 bases, with 8 bases left between them. CDR3 length equals 14 residues. The V gene's germline CDR1 is LGHNA and CDR2 YNFKEQ. The CDR3 region is CASSQDVPPGELFF. DNA for the CDR3: TGTGCCAGCAGCCAAGACGTTCCGCCCGGGGAGCTGTTTTTT.

The rearrangement links TRBV12-3 or TRBV12-4 to TRBJ2-1, with D possibly called TRBD1 or TRBD2 (5 bases each). There are 12 residues in the CDR3. V was cut by 8 bases and J by 4 bases, with 9 bases left in between. The CDR3 is CASGGTYNEQFF. Here the CDR3 DNA reads TGTGCCAGCGGGGGAACGTACAATGAGCAGTTCTTC.

This sequence joins TRBV5-1 and TRBJ2-3, with TRBD1 matching 12 bases. Germline V CDR1 and CDR2: SGHRS, YFSETQ. The CDR3 length is 16 residues. With V trimmed by 2 bases and J by 2 bases, 3 bases remained unmatched. The CDR3 coding sequence is TGCGCCAGCAGCTTCCTGGGACAGGGGGCCACAGATACGCAGTATTTT. This translates into CASSFLGQGATDTQYF.

This clonotype was detected a few times. The rearrangement uses TRBV21-1 and TRBJ2-1; the D segment call TRBD2 is taken from the table without a DNA check. TRBV21-1 is shown as a pseudogene. This CDR3 comprises 18 residues. The chain's CDR3 is CASSNRTSGLRSYNEQFF. The CDR3 DNA sequence: TGTGCCAGCAGCAATCGAACTAGCGGCTTGAGGTCCTACAATGAGCAGTTCTTC.

The chain combines TRBV4-1 with TRBJ2-5; D not certain. V was pared by 0 bases and J by 2 bases, with 13 bases between. Germline values: CDR1 MGHRA, CDR2 YSYEKL. The CDR3 is 16 amino acids. The CDR3 sequence: CASSQDPDPRQETQYF. For the CDR3, the DNA is TGCGCCAGCAGCCAAGACCCGGATCCGAGACAAGAGACCCAGTACTTC.

This clonotype has just a few counts. The V call is TRBV27, the J call TRBJ2-1; D might be TRBD2 (6 bases). Trimming cost V 3 bases and J 1 base, with 10 bases left between them. The CDR3 spans 15 residues. Germline V CDR1 and CDR2: MNHEY, SMNVEV (reference sequence). The DNA of the CDR3 is TGTGCCAGCAGTTTCCTCGGGGGTTCCTACAATGAGCAGTTCTTC. As protein: CASSFLGGSYNEQFF.

The rearrangement uses TRBV3-1 and TRBJ2-5; D call uncertain. Deletions cut 1 base from V and 2 bases from J, with 11 bases between. CDR1 LGHDT and CDR2 YNNKEL come from the germline V gene (reference sequence). This CDR3 contains 15 residues. CDR3 sequence (DNA): TGTGCCAGCAGCCAAGCCTTCAAACAGCAAGAGACCCAGTACTTC. It translates to CASSQAFKQQETQYF.

This clonotype showed up many times. The V gene is TRBV5-1, the J gene TRBJ1-1; maybe TRBD1 (6 bases). The ends were cut back, 3 bases at V and 5 bases at J, with 20 bases in the middle. Germline V lookup: CDR1 SGHRS, CDR2 YFSETQ. The CDR3 runs 16 residues. The CDR3 nucleotides are TGCGCCAGCAGCTCGCTGACAGGCGGGCCCGGGACTGAAGCTTTCTTT. The encoded protein is CASSSLTGGPGTEAFF.

The genes are TRBV15 and TRBJ2-1; TRBD2 agrees at 7 bases. The CDR3 runs to 17 residues. From germline, CDR1 is LNHNV and CDR2 YYDKDF (reference sequence). V was pared by 0 bases and J by 4 bases, with 9 bases of the junction left unmatched. The CDR3 is CATSRDGAGLTYNEQFF. The DNA for the CDR3 is TGTGCCACCAGCAGAGATGGAGCGGGACTAACATACAATGAGCAGTTCTTC.

This clonotype was recorded at least ten times. The V and J genes are TRBV7-2 and TRBJ2-3; TRBD2 matches 8 bases. Germline loops: CDR1 SGHTA, CDR2 FQGNSA. There are 13 residues in the CDR3. V trimming: 0 bases; J trimming: 11 bases; junction bases outside the gene matches: 4. The CDR3 coding sequence is TGTGCCAGCAGCTTAGCTGCGGGGGGCATGCAGTATTTT. Translated, it gives CASSLAAGGMQYF. Complete variable domain (other parts from reference TRBV7-2 and TRBJ2-3): GAGVSQSPSNKVTEKGKDVELRCDPISGHTALYWYRQSLGQGLEFLIYFQGNSAPDKSGLPSDRFSAERTGGSVSTLTIQRTQQEDSAVYLCASSLAAGGMQYFGPGTRLTVL.